This T cell receptor beta chain was found in a study of T-cell reconstitution after alpha-beta-depleted transplantation in children. As it was prepared, the TCRbeta library received unique molecular identifiers. TCRdb fed the PCR reads into MiXCR, producing one record per CDR3 protein. Seen here are about 500,000 distinct CDR3 sequences, approximately 32% observed once, and the top ten hold less than 2.5%. Sequencing used PBMCs from the stem cell graft donor, obtained from the stem cell graft. The sequence was collected from a human donor who donated a stem cell graft to a child with aplastic anemia.

CDR3 nucleotide sequence: TGTGCCAGCAGTCCAGGACGGCACTATGGCTACACCTTC. Protein product: CASSPGRHYGYTF. V usage is TRBV12-3 or TRBV12-4 and J usage is TRBJ1-2; no firm D call. V lost 5 bases, J lost 3 bases, and 10 bases lay in between. The length of the CDR3 is 13 residues.